The 14 T cell receptor beta chains listed next were all sequenced from one sample in a study of human T cells and chemical hapten exposure. Described time point: patch test 1, 2 weeks after DPC sensitization. Treatment given: therapeutic diphenylcyclopropenone sensitization with weekly scalp DPC. In TCRdb, the RACE reads were re-called with MiXCR into one record per CDR3 protein. Among roughly 200,000 distinct CDR3 sequences listed, 20% to 25% were seen once. The source was whole blood, collected in connection with sensitization to the hapten diphenylcyclopropenone (DPC). The receptors derive from a woman aged 50 to 60 with alopecia areata. Some clones in this sample may be carry-over from other donors' samples.

The chain is built from TRBV12-5 and TRBJ2-1; TRBD1 might be the D (6 bases). The germline gives CDR1 LGHNT, CDR2 FRNRAP. CDR3 length: 14 amino acids. V was clipped by 6 bases and J by 2 bases, with 11 bases between them. This CDR3 is CASGTGNPYNEQFF. CDR3 nucleotides: TGTGCTAGTGGAACAGGGAACCCCTACAATGAGCAGTTCTTC. The full variable domain, with the rest looked up from reference TRBV12-5 and TRBJ2-1, is DARVTQTPRHKVTEMGQEVTMRCQPILGHNTVFWYRQTMMQGLELLAYFRNRAPLDDSGMPKDRFSAEMPDATLATLKIQPSEPRDSAVYFCASGTGNPYNEQFFGPGTRLTVL.

This clonotype was counted a few times. This rearrangement joins TRBV12-3 or TRBV12-4 to TRBJ2-1; no reliable D call. V dropped 7 bases and J dropped 1 base, with 8 bases sitting between them. The CDR3 has 13 residues. Here the CDR3 DNA reads TGTGCCAGCAACCCCGGGTCCTACAATGAGCAGTTCTTC. Translated: CASNPGSYNEQFF.

The chain couples TRBV4-2 to TRBJ1-5; the D is unclear. CDR1 is LGHNA and CDR2 is YNFKEQ in the germline V gene. This CDR3 contains 15 residues. Trimming cost V 0 bases and J 0 bases, with 6 bases left between them. The CDR3 region is CASSQEPDSNQPQHF. DNA for the CDR3: TGTGCCAGCAGCCAAGAACCAGATAGCAATCAGCCCCAGCATTTT.

The sample holds many counts of this clonotype. The chain couples TRBV5-8 to TRBJ1-6; TRBD1 might be the D (5 bases). The germline CDR1 and CDR2 sequences are SGHTS and YDEGEE. The V and J ends lost 6 bases and 7 bases respectively, with 14 bases between them. The CDR3 consists of 14 residues. Here the CDR3 DNA reads TGTGCCAGCACCACCGGGACTGGAAATTCACCCCTCCACTTT. Protein: CASTTGTGNSPLHF. Drawing the rest from reference TRBV5-8 and TRBJ1-6, the complete variable domain is EAGVTQSPTHLIKTRGQQATLRCSPISGHTSVYWYQQALGLGLQFLLWYDEGEERNRGNFPPRFSGRQFPNYSSELNVNALELEDSALYLCASTTGTGNSPLHFGNGTRLTVT.

This clonotype was seen more than once but under ten times. The chain joins TRBV20-1 to TRBJ2-7; TRBD2 matches at 8 bases. The CDR3 contains 15 residues. The V gene's germline CDR1 is DFQATT and CDR2 SNEGSKA (reference sequence). V was clipped by 5 bases and J by 0 bases; unmatched bases: 9. DNA of the CDR3: TGCAGTGCTGCCCGTCTAGCGGGCGCCTCCTACGAGCAGTACTTC. Its protein is CSAARLAGASYEQYF.

The chain joins TRBV5-1 to TRBJ2-5, with D tentatively TRBD1 (6 bases). Trimming stripped 2 bases from V and 2 bases from J, with 13 bases between. From germline, CDR1 is SGHRS and CDR2 YFSETQ. The CDR3 has 15 amino acids. Written as DNA, the CDR3 is TGCGCCAGCAGCTTCGTCCAAGGGGGACAAGAGACCCAGTACTTC. Residues: CASSFVQGGQETQYF.

This chain links TRBV12-3 or TRBV12-4 with TRBJ1-1; D ambiguous. The V gene lost 3 bases and the J gene lost 0 bases, with 5 bases spanning the gap. The CDR3 length is 13 residues. CDR3 DNA sequence: TGTGCCAGCAGTTTTCTCATGAACACTGAAGCTTTCTTT. Translated: CASSFLMNTEAFF.

A single count supports this clonotype. J is TRBJ2-3 and V is TRBV11-2; D perhaps matches TRBD2 (5 bases). V shed 6 bases and J shed 3 bases, with 22 bases lying between them. The germline CDR1 and CDR2 sequences are SGHAT and FQNNGV. The CDR3 runs 17 residues. The CDR3 coding sequence is TGTGCCAGCAGTGTCAGAAGGAGGAGCGACGATACAGATACGCAGTATTTT. Protein sequence: CASSVRRRSDDTDTQYF.

The V call is TRBV20-1, the J call TRBJ1-1, with TRBD1 matching 7 bases. The CDR3 covers 17 residues. Trimming took 6 bases from V and 1 from J; bases not matched to a gene: 17. Germline assignment: CDR1 DFQATT and CDR2 SNEGSKA (reference sequence). For the CDR3, the DNA is TGCAGTGCCCGACGGGAGGGGGCGCGTCGGTGGAACACTGAAGCTTTCTTT. Its protein product is CSARREGARRWNTEAFF.

This chain joins TRBV11-1 and TRBJ1-1; D ambiguous. The CDR3 has 11 amino acids. The germline gives CDR1 SGHAT, CDR2 FQDESV (reference sequence). Trimming took 5 bases from V and 3 from J, leaving 4 bases between them. Here the CDR3 DNA reads TGTGCCAGCAGCGCGTACACTGAAGCTTTCTTT. This encodes CASSAYTEAFF.

This clonotype was counted between two and nine times. J is TRBJ2-1 and V is TRBV7-2, with 8 bases fitting TRBD2. V lost 1 base to trimming and J lost 4 bases; unmatched junction nucleotides: 6. There are 16 residues in the CDR3. CDR1 SGHTA and CDR2 FQGNSA come from the germline V gene. The CDR3 region has the DNA TGTGCCAGCAGCTTAGAGGTAGCGGGGTGGTACAATGAGCAGTTCTTC. Its translation is CASSLEVAGWYNEQFF.

In its sample, this clonotype was seen a few times. This chain links TRBV3-1 with TRBJ2-5, with a tentative D call TRBD2 (5 bases). From germline, CDR1 is LGHDT and CDR2 YNNKEL (reference sequence). With 5 bases removed from V and 7 bases from J, the gap between germline ends came to 20 bases. The CDR3 length is 15 residues. In nucleotides, the CDR3 is TGTGCCAGCAGCGGTGACTCAAGCGGTTCAGGGACCCAGTACTTC. Translating gives CASSGDSSGSGTQYF.

The chain has TRBV19 and TRBJ2-7; D is perhaps TRBD2 (6 bases). The CDR3 covers 13 residues. The V gene's germline CDR1 is LNHDA and CDR2 SQIVND (reference sequence). The V gene lost 4 bases and the J gene lost 3 bases, with 10 bases spanning the gap. The CDR3 here is CASSTAGLYEQYF. The DNA for the CDR3 is TGTGCCAGTAGTACTGCGGGGCTCTACGAGCAGTACTTC.

This clonotype was detected only a few times. The chain couples TRBV11-3 to TRBJ2-1; 10 bases line up with TRBD2. The junction had 2 bases not matched to a gene; V was cut back by 2 bases and J by 7 bases. The length of the CDR3 is 14 residues. The germline V gene has CDR1 SGHNT and CDR2 YENEEA. The CDR3 here is CASSLSGRENEQFF. The CDR3 DNA reads as TGTGCCAGCAGCTTAAGCGGGAGGGAAAATGAGCAGTTCTTC.